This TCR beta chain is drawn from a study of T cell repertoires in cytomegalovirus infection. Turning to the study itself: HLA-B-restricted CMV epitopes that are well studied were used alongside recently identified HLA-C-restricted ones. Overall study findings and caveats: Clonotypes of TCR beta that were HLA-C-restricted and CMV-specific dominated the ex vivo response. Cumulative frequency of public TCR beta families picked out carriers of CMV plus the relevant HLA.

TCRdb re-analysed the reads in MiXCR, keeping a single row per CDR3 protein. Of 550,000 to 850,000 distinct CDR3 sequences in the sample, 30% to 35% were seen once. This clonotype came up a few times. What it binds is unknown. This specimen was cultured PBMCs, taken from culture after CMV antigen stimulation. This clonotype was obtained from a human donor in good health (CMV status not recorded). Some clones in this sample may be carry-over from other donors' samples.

CDR3 nucleotide sequence: TGTGCCAGCGCCACCTCGGCCAGGAGGACTTACGAGCAGTACTTC. This encodes CASATSARRTYEQYF. This rearrangement joins TRBV12-3 or TRBV12-4 to TRBJ2-7; possible D gene TRBD2, 5 bases. With 8 bases removed from V and 4 bases from J, the gap between germline ends came to 21 bases. The CDR3 length is 15 residues.